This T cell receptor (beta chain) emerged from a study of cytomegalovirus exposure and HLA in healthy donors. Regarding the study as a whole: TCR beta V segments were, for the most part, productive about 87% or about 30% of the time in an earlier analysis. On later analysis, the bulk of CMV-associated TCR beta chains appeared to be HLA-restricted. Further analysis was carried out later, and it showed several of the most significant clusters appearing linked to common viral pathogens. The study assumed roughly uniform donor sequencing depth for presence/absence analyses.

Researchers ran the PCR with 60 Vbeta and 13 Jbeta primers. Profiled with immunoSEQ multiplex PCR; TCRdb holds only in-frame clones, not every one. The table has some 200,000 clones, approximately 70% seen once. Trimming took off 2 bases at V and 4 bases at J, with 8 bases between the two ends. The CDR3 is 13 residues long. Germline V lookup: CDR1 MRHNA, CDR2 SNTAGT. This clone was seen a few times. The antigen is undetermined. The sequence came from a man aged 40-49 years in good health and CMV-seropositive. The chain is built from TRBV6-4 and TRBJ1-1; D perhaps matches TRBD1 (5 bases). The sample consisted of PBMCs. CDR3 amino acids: CASSDVQGTEAFF. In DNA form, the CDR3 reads TGTGCCAGCAGTGACGTCCAGGGCACTGAAGCTTTCTTT.